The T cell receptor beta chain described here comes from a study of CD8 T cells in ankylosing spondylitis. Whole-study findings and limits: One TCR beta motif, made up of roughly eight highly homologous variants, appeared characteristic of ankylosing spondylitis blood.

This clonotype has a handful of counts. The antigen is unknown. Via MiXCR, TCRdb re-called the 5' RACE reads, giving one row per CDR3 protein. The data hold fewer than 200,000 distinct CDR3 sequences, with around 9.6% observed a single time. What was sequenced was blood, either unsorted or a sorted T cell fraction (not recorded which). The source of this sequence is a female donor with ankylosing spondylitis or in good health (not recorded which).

CDR3 in DNA: TGCAGTGCTAGACCCTGGTCAGGGGACATTCAGTACTTC. Protein product: CSARPWSGDIQYF. The rearrangement links TRBV20-1 to TRBJ2-4, with D possibly being TRBD1 (6 bases). This CDR3 comprises 13 residues. The germline V gene has CDR1 DFQATT and CDR2 SNEGSKA (reference sequence). V was clipped by 2 bases and J by 8 bases, with 13 bases between them.